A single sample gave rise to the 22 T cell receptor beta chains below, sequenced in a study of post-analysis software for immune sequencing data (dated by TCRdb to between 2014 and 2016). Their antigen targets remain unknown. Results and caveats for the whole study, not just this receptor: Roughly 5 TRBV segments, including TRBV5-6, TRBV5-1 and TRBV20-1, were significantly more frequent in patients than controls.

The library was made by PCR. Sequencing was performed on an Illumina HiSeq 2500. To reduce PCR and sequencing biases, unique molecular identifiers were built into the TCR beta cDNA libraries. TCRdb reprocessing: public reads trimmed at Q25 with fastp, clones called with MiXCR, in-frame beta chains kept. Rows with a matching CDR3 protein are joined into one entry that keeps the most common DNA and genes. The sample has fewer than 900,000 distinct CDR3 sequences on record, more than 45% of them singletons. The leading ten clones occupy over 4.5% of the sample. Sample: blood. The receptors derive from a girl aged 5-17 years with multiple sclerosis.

The CDR3 reads CASSPRARNEQFF. The CDR3 bases are TGTGCCAGCAGCCCCCGGGCAAGGAATGAGCAGTTCTTC. This chain links TRBV7-2 with TRBJ2-1; no clear D gene. Germline CDR1 reads SGHTA; CDR2 reads FQGNSA. The V and J ends lost 5 bases and 7 bases respectively, with 12 bases between them. The CDR3 covers 13 residues.

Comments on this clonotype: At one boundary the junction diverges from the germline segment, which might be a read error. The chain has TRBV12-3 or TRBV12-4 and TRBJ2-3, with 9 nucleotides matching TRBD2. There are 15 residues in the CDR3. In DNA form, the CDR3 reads TGTGCCAGCAGTTTATTGGCGGGAGGGCCAGATGCGCAGTATTTT. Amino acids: CASSLLAGGPDAQYF.

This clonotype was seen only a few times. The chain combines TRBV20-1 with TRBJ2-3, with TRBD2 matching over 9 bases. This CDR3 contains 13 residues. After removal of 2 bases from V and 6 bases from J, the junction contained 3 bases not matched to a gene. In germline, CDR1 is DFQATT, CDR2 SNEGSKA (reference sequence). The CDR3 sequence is CSARLAGRDTQYF. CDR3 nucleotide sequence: TGCAGTGCTAGACTAGCGGGACGGGATACGCAGTATTTT.

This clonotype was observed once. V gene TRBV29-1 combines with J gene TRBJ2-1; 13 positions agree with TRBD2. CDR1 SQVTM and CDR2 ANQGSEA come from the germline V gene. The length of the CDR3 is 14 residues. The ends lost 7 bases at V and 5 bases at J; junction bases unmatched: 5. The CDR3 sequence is CSATGLAGDNEQFF. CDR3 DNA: TGCAGCGCCACCGGACTAGCGGGAGACAATGAGCAGTTCTTC.

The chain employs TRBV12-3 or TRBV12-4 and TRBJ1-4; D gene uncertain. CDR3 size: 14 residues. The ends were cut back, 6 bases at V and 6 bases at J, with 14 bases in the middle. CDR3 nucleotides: TGTGCCAGCAGCCCGAGCTTTAATCATGAAAAACTGTTTTTT. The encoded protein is CASSPSFNHEKLFF.

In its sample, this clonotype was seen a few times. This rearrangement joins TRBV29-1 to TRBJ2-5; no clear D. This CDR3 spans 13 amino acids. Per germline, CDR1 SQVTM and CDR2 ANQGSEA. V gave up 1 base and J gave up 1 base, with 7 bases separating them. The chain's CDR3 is CSVEGASQETQYF. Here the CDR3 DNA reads TGCAGCGTTGAAGGGGCTAGCCAAGAGACCCAGTACTTC.

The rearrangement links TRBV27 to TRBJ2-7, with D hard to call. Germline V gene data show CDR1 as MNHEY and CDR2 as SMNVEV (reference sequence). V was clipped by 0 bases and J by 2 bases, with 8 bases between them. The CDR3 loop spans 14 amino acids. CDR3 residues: CASSLSVGPYEQYF. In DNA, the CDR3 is TGTGCCAGCAGTTTATCTGTCGGACCCTACGAGCAGTACTTC.

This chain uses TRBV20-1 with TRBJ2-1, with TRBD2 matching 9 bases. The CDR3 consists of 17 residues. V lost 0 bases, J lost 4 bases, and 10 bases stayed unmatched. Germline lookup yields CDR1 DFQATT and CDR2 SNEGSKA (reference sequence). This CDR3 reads CSARDFRLAGRYNEQFF. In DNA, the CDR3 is TGCAGTGCTAGAGATTTCCGCCTAGCGGGAAGGTACAATGAGCAGTTCTTC.

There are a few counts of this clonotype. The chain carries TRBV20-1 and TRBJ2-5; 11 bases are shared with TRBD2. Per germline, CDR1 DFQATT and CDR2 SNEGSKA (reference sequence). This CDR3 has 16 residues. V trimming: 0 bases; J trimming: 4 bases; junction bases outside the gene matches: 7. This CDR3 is CSARDPSSGRGETQYF. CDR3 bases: TGCAGTGCTAGAGATCCTAGTAGCGGGAGGGGAGAGACCCAGTACTTC.

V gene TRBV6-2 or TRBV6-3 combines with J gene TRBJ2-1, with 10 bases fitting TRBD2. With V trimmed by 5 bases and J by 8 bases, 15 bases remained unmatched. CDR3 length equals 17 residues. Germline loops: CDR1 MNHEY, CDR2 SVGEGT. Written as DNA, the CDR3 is TGTGCCAGCAGTCTAGCGGGAGCCATTCCCGGTTTGGATGAGCAGTTCTTC. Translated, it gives CASSLAGAIPGLDEQFF.

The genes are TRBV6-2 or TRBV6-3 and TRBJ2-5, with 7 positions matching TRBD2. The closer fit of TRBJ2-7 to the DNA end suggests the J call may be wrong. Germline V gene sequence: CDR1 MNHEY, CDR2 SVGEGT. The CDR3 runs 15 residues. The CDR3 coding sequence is TGTGCCAGCAGTTTACGACTAGCCACCATCCACGAGCAGTACTTC. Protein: CASSLRLATIHEQYF.

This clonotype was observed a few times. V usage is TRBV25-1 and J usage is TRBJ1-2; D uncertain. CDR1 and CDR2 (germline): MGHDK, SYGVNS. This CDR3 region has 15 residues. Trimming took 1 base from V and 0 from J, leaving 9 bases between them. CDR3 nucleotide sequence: TGTGCCAGCAGTGAATTTGGCACAGCTAACTATGGCTACACCTTC. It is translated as CASSEFGTANYGYTF.

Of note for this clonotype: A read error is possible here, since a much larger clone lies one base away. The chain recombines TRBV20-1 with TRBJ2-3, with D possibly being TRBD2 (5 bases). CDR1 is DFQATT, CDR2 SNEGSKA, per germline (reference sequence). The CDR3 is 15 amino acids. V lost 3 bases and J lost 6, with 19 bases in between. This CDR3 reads CSASPLVGVTDTQYF. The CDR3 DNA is TGCAGTGCTAGCCCTCTAGTGGGAGTCACCGATACGCAGTATTTT.

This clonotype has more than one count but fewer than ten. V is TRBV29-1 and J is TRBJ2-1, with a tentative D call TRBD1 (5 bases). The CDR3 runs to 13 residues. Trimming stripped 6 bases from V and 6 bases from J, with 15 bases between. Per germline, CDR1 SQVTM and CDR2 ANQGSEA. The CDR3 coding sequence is TGCAGCGTACCGAGGCCGACAGTCAATGAGCAGTTCTTC. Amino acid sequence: CSVPRPTVNEQFF.

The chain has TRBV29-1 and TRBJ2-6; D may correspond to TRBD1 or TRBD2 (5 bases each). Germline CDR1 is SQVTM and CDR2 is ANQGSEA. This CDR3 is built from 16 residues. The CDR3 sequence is CSTFGQGAFGANVLTF. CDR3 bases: TGCAGTACTTTCGGGCAGGGAGCTTTCGGGGCCAACGTCCTGACTTTC.

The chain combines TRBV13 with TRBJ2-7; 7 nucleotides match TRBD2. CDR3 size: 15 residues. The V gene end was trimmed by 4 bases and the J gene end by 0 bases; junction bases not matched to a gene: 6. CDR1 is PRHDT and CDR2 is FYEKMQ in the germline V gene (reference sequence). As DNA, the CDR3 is TGTGCCAGCAGCTCCCCAGCGGGAAACTCCTACGAGCAGTACTTC. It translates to CASSSPAGNSYEQYF.

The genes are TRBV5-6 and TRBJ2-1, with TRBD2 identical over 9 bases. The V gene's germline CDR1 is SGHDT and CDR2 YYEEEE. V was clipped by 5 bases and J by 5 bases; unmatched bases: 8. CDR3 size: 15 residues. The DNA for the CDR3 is TGTGCCAGCAGGGGGAAGGGACTAGCCGACAATGAGCAGTTCTTC. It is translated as CASRGKGLADNEQFF.

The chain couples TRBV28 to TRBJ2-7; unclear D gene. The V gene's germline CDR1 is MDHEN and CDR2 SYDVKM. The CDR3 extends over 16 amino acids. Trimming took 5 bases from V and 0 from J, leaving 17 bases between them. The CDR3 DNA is TGTGCCAGCAGTGAATTGACTCCAAATAGCTCCTACGAGCAGTACTTC. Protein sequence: CASSELTPNSSYEQYF.

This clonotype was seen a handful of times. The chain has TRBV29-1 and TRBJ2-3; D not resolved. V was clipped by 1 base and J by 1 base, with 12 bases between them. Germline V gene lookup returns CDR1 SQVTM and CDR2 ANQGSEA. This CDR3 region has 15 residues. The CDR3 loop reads CSVEGVGIRTDTQYF. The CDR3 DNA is TGCAGCGTTGAAGGCGTGGGGATTCGCACAGATACGCAGTATTTT.

The CDR3 nucleotides read TGCGCCAGCAGCCAAGGGACCGGGACGACTGAAGCTTTCTTT. Translating gives CASSQGTGTTEAFF. The chain combines TRBV4-1 with TRBJ1-1; perhaps TRBD1 as D (5 bases). The CDR3 spans 14 residues. Looked up from germline, CDR1 is MGHRA and CDR2 is YSYEKL. Trimming left V 1 base short and J 5 bases short, with 11 bases between.

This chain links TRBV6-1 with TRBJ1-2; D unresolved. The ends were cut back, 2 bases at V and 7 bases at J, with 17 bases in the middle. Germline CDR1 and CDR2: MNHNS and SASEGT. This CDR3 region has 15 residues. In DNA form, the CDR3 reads TGTGCCAGCAGTGAACAGCCCTTTAACCCCTTTGGCTACACCTTC. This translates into CASSEQPFNPFGYTF.

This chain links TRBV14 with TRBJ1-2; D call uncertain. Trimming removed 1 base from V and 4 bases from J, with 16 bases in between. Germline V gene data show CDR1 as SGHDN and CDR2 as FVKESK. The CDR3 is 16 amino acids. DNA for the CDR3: TGTGCCAGCAGCCAAGCCCCGGACCGCCTCTCCTATGGCTACACCTTC. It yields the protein CASSQAPDRLSYGYTF.